This TCR beta chain was identified in a study of T cell repertoires in cytomegalovirus infection (dated by TCRdb to about 2019). Study-level background: Because public TCR beta signatures pointed to carriage of CMV infection together with the matching HLA type, the HLA type of each donor mattered for the analysis. Results the study describes overall, beyond this receptor: Carriers of CMV infection plus the relevant HLA type were discriminated by the cumulative frequency of public TCR beta family members in the study cohort and in an independent roughly 400-donor cohort. The ex vivo response was dominated by HLA-C-restricted CMV-specific TCR beta clonotypes, which also provided the single most frequent clonotype in two of eight donors.

This clonotype has ten or more counts. This clone's antigen is unknown. No base quality values were provided; no much bigger clone lies one nucleotide off. Data came from an Illumina HiSeq 1500. Through fastp at Q25 and MiXCR, TCRdb rebuilt clones from the public reads, retaining in-frame beta chains. Each CDR3 protein gets just one entry, which takes the most common genes and DNA from the rows behind it. This sample holds about 140,000 distinct CDR3 sequences; roughly 6.5% were observed only once. The ten largest clones take up about 20% of the sample. V is pared back by 1 base and J by 1 base, with 7 bases lying between the germline termini. The CDR3 covers 14 residues, taking in both the cysteine and the phenylalanine. Left in the record is the CDR3 DNA by itself, 42 bases read in frame from the first base. Taken from the germline V gene, the CDR1 and CDR2 loops are SGHAT and FQNNGV.

What was sequenced was PBMCs. Recombination connected TRBV11-2 to TRBJ1-1; no D gene call is confident. The sequence derives from a human donor in good health (CMV status not recorded). Some clones in this sample may be carry-over from other donors' samples. This receptor has the CDR3 CASSLVRRNTEAFF. The DNA is as follows: TGTGCCAGCAGCTTAGTAAGGAGGAACACTGAAGCTTTCTTT.